A selection of T cell receptor beta chains follows, all from one sample in a study of somatic mutations in cytotoxic T cells in rheumatoid arthritis. Sequencing was performed with immunoSEQ multiplex PCR; in TCRdb, only in-frame clones are kept and a portion is missing. Of under 25,000 clones detected, around 85% appear once; the ten largest clones hold around 7%. The specimen was CD8+ T cells sorted from blood. These receptors came from a middle-aged woman with rheumatoid arthritis. Both conserved end residues are part of each CDR3. D genes are given only for firm matches. Not all rows give a size; the values are once, few, many and, for expanded clones, a class.

J gene: TRBJ1-1
D gene: TRBD1
CDR3 length: 18
clone size: NA
V gene: TRBV10-3
CDR3 protein: CAISESSQGAVINTEAFF
CDR3 DNA: TGTGCCATCAGTGAGTCGTCGCAGGGGGCCGTAATAAACACTGAAGCTTTCTTT

J gene: TRBJ1-2
D gene: TRBD1
CDR3 length: 16
clone size: NA
V gene: TRBV6-1
CDR3 protein: CASSEAGGQVGSGYTF
CDR3 DNA: TGTGCCAGCAGTGAAGCGGGAGGACAGGTCGGGAGCGGCTACACCTTC

J gene: TRBJ1-2
D gene: NA
CDR3 length: 14
clone size: NA
V gene: TRBV30
CDR3 protein: CACDHRVSDLGYTF
CDR3 DNA: TGTGCCTGCGACCACAGGGTATCCGATCTAGGCTACACCTTC

J gene: TRBJ1-5
D gene: TRBD1
CDR3 length: 20
clone size: NA
V gene: TRBV2
CDR3 protein: CASSVDPGQGRSAGNQPQHF
CDR3 DNA: TGTGCCAGCAGCGTTGACCCGGGACAGGGAAGGTCGGCGGGCAATCAGCCCCAGCATTTT

J gene: TRBJ2-5
D gene: TRBD2
CDR3 length: 15
clone size: NA
V gene: TRBV11-2
CDR3 protein: CASSSSGGLGETQYF
CDR3 DNA: TGTGCCAGCAGCAGTAGCGGGGGGTTAGGAGAGACCCAGTACTTC

J gene: TRBJ2-7
D gene: NA
CDR3 length: 13
clone size: NA
V gene: TRBV5-6
CDR3 protein: CASSLVGGIEQYF
CDR3 DNA: TGTGCCAGCAGCTTGGTCGGGGGAATCGAGCAGTACTTC

J gene: TRBJ1-6
D gene: NA
CDR3 length: 15
clone size: NA
V gene: TRBV27
CDR3 protein: CASSLMGAGNSPLHF
CDR3 DNA: TGTGCCAGCAGTTTAATGGGAGCCGGGAATTCACCCCTCCACTTT

J gene: TRBJ2-2
D gene: NA
CDR3 length: 18
clone size: NA
V gene: TRBV7-2
CDR3 protein: CASTLSPWTTGLTGELFF
CDR3 DNA: TGTGCCAGCACCCTTTCTCCCTGGACCACAGGGCTCACCGGGGAGCTGTTTTTT

J gene: TRBJ2-2
D gene: TRBD2
CDR3 length: 20
clone size: NA
V gene: TRBV10-2
CDR3 protein: CASRRTSGGGWSGSTGELFF
CDR3 DNA: TGCGCCAGCAGGAGGACTAGCGGGGGGGGATGGTCCGGTTCGACCGGGGAGCTGTTTTTT

J gene: TRBJ2-3
D gene: TRBD1
CDR3 length: 14
clone size: NA
V gene: TRBV30
CDR3 protein: CAWSQGQGSDTQYF
CDR3 DNA: TGTGCCTGGAGTCAGGGACAGGGATCAGATACGCAGTATTTT

J gene: TRBJ1-2
D gene: TRBD1
CDR3 length: 15
clone size: NA
V gene: TRBV9
CDR3 protein: CASRPGQGLSYGYTF
CDR3 DNA: TGTGCCAGCAGACCGGGACAGGGGCTTTCCTATGGCTACACCTTC

J gene: TRBJ1-6
D gene: NA
CDR3 length: 13
clone size: once
V gene: TRBV2
CDR3 protein: CASVSPGDSPLHF
CDR3 DNA: TGTGCCAGTGTAAGTCCGGGGGATTCACCCCTCCACTTT

J gene: TRBJ1-5
D gene: NA
CDR3 length: 14
clone size: NA
V gene: TRBV27
CDR3 protein: CASSLFEGDQPQHF
CDR3 DNA: TGTGCCAGCAGTTTATTCGAGGGAGATCAGCCCCAGCATTTT

J gene: TRBJ2-3
D gene: TRBD1
CDR3 length: 15
clone size: NA
V gene: TRBV5-1
CDR3 protein: CASSGDRGATDTQYF
CDR3 DNA: TGCGCCAGCAGCGGGGACAGGGGGGCGACAGATACGCAGTATTTT

J gene: TRBJ2-7
D gene: NA
CDR3 length: 13
clone size: NA
V gene: TRBV6-5
CDR3 protein: CASSSKELREQYF
CDR3 DNA: TGTGCCAGCAGTTCCAAGGAGCTGAGGGAGCAGTACTTC

J gene: TRBJ1-3
D gene: NA
CDR3 length: 13
clone size: NA
V gene: TRBV7-6
CDR3 protein: CASSLDEGNTIYF
CDR3 DNA: TGTGCCAGCAGCTTAGATGAGGGAAACACCATATATTTT

J gene: TRBJ2-7
D gene: TRBD2
CDR3 length: 14
clone size: NA
V gene: TRBV6-1
CDR3 protein: CASSEAGGGYEQYF
CDR3 DNA: TGTGCCAGCAGTGAAGCCGGGGGGGGCTACGAGCAGTACTTC

J gene: TRBJ1-2
D gene: NA
CDR3 length: 16
clone size: once
V gene: TRBV10-3
CDR3 protein: CAVTSSFGDINYGYTF
CDR3 DNA: TGTGCCGTAACCTCATCCTTTGGGGACATTAACTATGGCTACACCTTC

J gene: TRBJ2-3
D gene: TRBD2
CDR3 length: 17
clone size: NA
V gene: TRBV4-1
CDR3 protein: CASSQEGGLAGVDTQYF
CDR3 DNA: TGCGCCAGCAGCCAAGAGGGGGGACTAGCGGGTGTGGATACGCAGTATTTT

J gene: TRBJ2-7
D gene: NA
CDR3 length: 13
clone size: NA
V gene: TRBV18
CDR3 protein: CASSPFQNGEQYF
CDR3 DNA: TGTGCCAGCTCACCATTTCAGAATGGCGAGCAGTACTTC

J gene: TRBJ2-7
D gene: NA
CDR3 length: 11
clone size: few
V gene: TRBV28
CDR3 protein: CASSYTYEQYF
CDR3 DNA: TGTGCCAGCAGCTATACCTACGAGCAGTACTTC

J gene: TRBJ2-7
D gene: TRBD1
CDR3 length: 15
clone size: NA
V gene: TRBV27
CDR3 protein: CASSFGTGSSYEQYF
CDR3 DNA: TGTGCCAGCAGTTTCGGGACAGGGAGTTCCTACGAGCAGTACTTC

J gene: TRBJ2-7
D gene: TRBD1
CDR3 length: 14
clone size: NA
V gene: TRBV15
CDR3 protein: CATSGDSSSYEQYF
CDR3 DNA: TGTGCCACCAGCGGGGACAGTAGCTCCTACGAGCAGTACTTC

J gene: TRBJ1-2
D gene: NA
CDR3 length: 16
clone size: NA
V gene: TRBV11-2
CDR3 protein: CASSSLAGVSNYGYTF
CDR3 DNA: TGTGCCAGCAGCTCCTTAGCGGGAGTGAGTAACTATGGCTACACCTTC

J gene: TRBJ2-1
D gene: TRBD2
CDR3 length: 17
clone size: NA
V gene: TRBV19
CDR3 protein: CASSFPSGTSGYNEQFF
CDR3 DNA: TGTGCCAGTAGTTTCCCCTCCGGGACTAGCGGATACAATGAGCAGTTCTTC

J gene: TRBJ2-1
D gene: NA
CDR3 length: 14
clone size: NA
V gene: TRBV13
CDR3 protein: CASSLGSAYNEQFF
CDR3 DNA: TGTGCCAGCAGCTTAGGCTCGGCCTACAATGAGCAGTTCTTC

J gene: TRBJ1-1
D gene: TRBD1
CDR3 length: 17
clone size: once
V gene: TRBV18
CDR3 protein: CASSPQSGGEVNTEAFF
CDR3 DNA: TGTGCCAGCTCACCACAGTCAGGGGGCGAGGTGAACACTGAAGCTTTCTTT

J gene: TRBJ2-2
D gene: NA
CDR3 length: 14
clone size: once
V gene: TRBV6-6
CDR3 protein: CASSYYGSTGELFF
CDR3 DNA: TGTGCCAGCAGTTACTACGGGTCCACCGGGGAGCTGTTTTTT

J gene: TRBJ1-2
D gene: TRBD1
CDR3 length: 15
clone size: once
V gene: TRBV5-6
CDR3 protein: CASSLLRGQQNGYTF
CDR3 DNA: TGTGCCAGCAGCTTGTTGAGGGGGCAGCAGAATGGCTACACCTTC

J gene: TRBJ2-2
D gene: NA
CDR3 length: 15
clone size: NA
V gene: TRBV4-1
CDR3 protein: CASSHPGLGREELFF
CDR3 DNA: TGCGCCAGCAGCCACCCTGGACTGGGTAGGGAGGAGCTGTTTTTT

J gene: TRBJ1-5
D gene: NA
CDR3 length: 10
clone size: NA
V gene: TRBV6-5
CDR3 protein: CASSVSAQHF
CDR3 DNA: TGTGCCAGCAGTGTATCAGCCCAGCATTTT

J gene: TRBJ2-7
D gene: TRBD1
CDR3 length: 17
clone size: NA
V gene: TRBV28
CDR3 protein: CASSSDQTGWMAYEQYF
CDR3 DNA: TGTGCCAGCAGTAGCGATCAGACAGGGTGGATGGCCTACGAGCAGTACTTC

J gene: TRBJ2-2
D gene: TRBD2
CDR3 length: 19
clone size: once
V gene: TRBV7-8
CDR3 protein: CASSLPASGGHGDTGELFF
CDR3 DNA: TGTGCCAGCAGCTTACCCGCTAGCGGGGGCCACGGGGACACCGGGGAGCTGTTTTTT

J gene: TRBJ2-2
D gene: NA
CDR3 length: 17
clone size: NA
V gene: TRBV5-1
CDR3 protein: CASSSPREGDNTGELFF
CDR3 DNA: TGCGCCAGCAGCTCGCCGAGAGAGGGGGATAACACCGGGGAGCTGTTTTTT

J gene: TRBJ2-7
D gene: TRBD1
CDR3 length: 14
clone size: NA
V gene: TRBV27
CDR3 protein: CASSSRDRGRGKYF
CDR3 DNA: TGTGCCAGCAGTTCGCGGGACAGGGGGCGAGGTAAATACTTC

J gene: TRBJ2-2
D gene: TRBD2
CDR3 length: 15
clone size: NA
V gene: TRBV15
CDR3 protein: CATSDTSGGTGELFF
CDR3 DNA: TGTGCCACCAGCGACACTAGCGGGGGCACCGGGGAGCTGTTTTTT

J gene: TRBJ2-3
D gene: NA
CDR3 length: 14
clone size: NA
V gene: TRBV4-1
CDR3 protein: CASSQAGPLDTQYF
CDR3 DNA: TGCGCCAGCAGCCAGGCGGGACCCCTGGATACGCAGTATTTT

J gene: TRBJ1-2
D gene: TRBD1
CDR3 length: 14
clone size: NA
V gene: TRBV6-5
CDR3 protein: CASSFSGGANGYTF
CDR3 DNA: TGTGCCAGCAGTTTCTCAGGGGGGGCCAATGGCTACACCTTC

J gene: TRBJ1-1
D gene: NA
CDR3 length: 10
clone size: NA
V gene: TRBV2
CDR3 protein: CATQGTEAFF
CDR3 DNA: TGTGCCACCCAGGGCACTGAAGCTTTCTTT

J gene: TRBJ2-7
D gene: NA
CDR3 length: 14
clone size: NA
V gene: TRBV10-2
CDR3 protein: CASSSWDTASEQYF
CDR3 DNA: TGCGCCAGCAGCTCCTGGGACACAGCCTCCGAGCAGTACTTC

J gene: TRBJ2-3
D gene: NA
CDR3 length: 15
clone size: NA
V gene: TRBV7-9
CDR3 protein: CASSLVSPLEDTQYF
CDR3 DNA: TGTGCCAGCAGCTTAGTTAGTCCCCTAGAAGATACGCAGTATTTT

J gene: TRBJ2-1
D gene: TRBD1
CDR3 length: 16
clone size: once
V gene: TRBV9
CDR3 protein: CASSVEQTGTFDEQFF
CDR3 DNA: TGTGCCAGCAGCGTAGAGCAGACAGGGACATTTGATGAGCAGTTCTTC

J gene: TRBJ2-1
D gene: TRBD2
CDR3 length: 14
clone size: NA
V gene: TRBV19
CDR3 protein: CAIVAGGVYNEQFF
CDR3 DNA: TGTGCCATAGTAGCGGGAGGGGTCTACAATGAGCAGTTCTTC

J gene: TRBJ1-2
D gene: TRBD1
CDR3 length: 16
clone size: once
V gene: TRBV18
CDR3 protein: CASSPQGDRVRRGYTF
CDR3 DNA: TGTGCCAGCTCACCACAAGGGGACAGGGTGAGACGAGGCTACACCTTC

J gene: TRBJ2-3
D gene: TRBD2
CDR3 length: 17
clone size: NA
V gene: TRBV5-1
CDR3 protein: CASSKGLAGALTDTQYF
CDR3 DNA: TGCGCCAGCAGCAAGGGACTAGCGGGAGCGCTCACAGATACGCAGTATTTT

J gene: TRBJ2-5
D gene: NA
CDR3 length: 11
clone size: NA
V gene: TRBV10-2
CDR3 protein: CASTSGGSVDF
CDR3 DNA: TGCGCCAGCACGTCCGGGGGTTCAGTGGACTTC

J gene: TRBJ2-7
D gene: NA
CDR3 length: 15
clone size: NA
V gene: TRBV4-2
CDR3 protein: CASSQDNWSVNEQYF
CDR3 DNA: TGTGCCAGCAGCCAAGATAACTGGTCGGTAAACGAGCAGTACTTC

J gene: TRBJ1-2
D gene: TRBD1
CDR3 length: 14
clone size: NA
V gene: TRBV10-3
CDR3 protein: CAIRDLGQGDGYTF
CDR3 DNA: TGTGCCATCAGGGACCTAGGACAGGGAGATGGCTACACCTTC

J gene: TRBJ1-2
D gene: NA
CDR3 length: 14
clone size: NA
V gene: TRBV27
CDR3 protein: CASSLSEAAYGYTF
CDR3 DNA: TGTGCCAGCAGTTTATCGGAGGCAGCTTATGGCTACACCTTC

J gene: TRBJ1-2
D gene: NA
CDR3 length: 15
clone size: NA
V gene: TRBV6-5
CDR3 protein: CASSFSRGGGNGYTF
CDR3 DNA: TGTGCCAGCAGTTTCTCTCGCGGGGGAGGTAATGGCTACACCTTC

J gene: TRBJ2-1
D gene: NA
CDR3 length: 12
clone size: NA
V gene: TRBV27
CDR3 protein: CASLTSGNEQFF
CDR3 DNA: TGTGCCAGCTTGACCTCAGGGAATGAGCAGTTCTTC

J gene: TRBJ1-2
D gene: TRBD1
CDR3 length: 14
clone size: NA
V gene: TRBV7-3
CDR3 protein: CASSPTGGDYGYTF
CDR3 DNA: TGTGCCAGCAGCCCGACAGGGGGGGACTATGGCTACACCTTC

J gene: TRBJ1-1
D gene: NA
CDR3 length: 13
clone size: NA
V gene: TRBV7-6
CDR3 protein: CASSLKGITEAFF
CDR3 DNA: TGTGCCAGCAGCTTAAAGGGGATCACTGAAGCTTTCTTT

J gene: TRBJ1-1
D gene: NA
CDR3 length: 13
clone size: NA
V gene: TRBV10-3
CDR3 protein: CAIREPMNTEAFF
CDR3 DNA: TGTGCCATCAGAGAGCCTATGAACACTGAAGCTTTCTTT

J gene: TRBJ1-2
D gene: NA
CDR3 length: 15
clone size: NA
V gene: TRBV6-1
CDR3 protein: CASRENTGLEDGYTF
CDR3 DNA: TGTGCCAGCAGGGAGAACACGGGTTTGGAGGATGGCTACACCTTC

J gene: TRBJ1-1
D gene: TRBD1
CDR3 length: 17
clone size: NA
V gene: TRBV10-3
CDR3 protein: CAISRAPPGQLNTEAFF
CDR3 DNA: TGTGCCATCAGTAGGGCCCCTCCGGGACAGCTGAACACTGAAGCTTTCTTT

J gene: TRBJ2-3
D gene: TRBD1
CDR3 length: 15
clone size: NA
V gene: TRBV28
CDR3 protein: CASSPGTGRTDTQYF
CDR3 DNA: TGTGCCAGCAGTCCCGGGACAGGGCGCACAGATACGCAGTATTTT

J gene: TRBJ2-3
D gene: NA
CDR3 length: 12
clone size: NA
V gene: TRBV11-2
CDR3 protein: CASSPAADTQYF
CDR3 DNA: TGTGCCAGCAGCCCGGCGGCAGATACGCAGTATTTT

J gene: TRBJ2-7
D gene: TRBD2
CDR3 length: 14
clone size: NA
V gene: TRBV7-8
CDR3 protein: CASRSGSYSYEQYF
CDR3 DNA: TGTGCCAGCCGTAGCGGGAGCTACTCCTACGAGCAGTACTTC

J gene: TRBJ1-1
D gene: NA
CDR3 length: 11
clone size: few
V gene: TRBV29-1
CDR3 protein: CTGHQNTEAFF
CDR3 DNA: TGCACTGGACACCAGAACACTGAAGCTTTCTTT